The 8 T cell receptor beta chains below were found in one sample sequenced in a study of blood T cell repertoires in COVID-19. Clones were sequenced by immunoSEQ multiplex PCR, and TCRdb holds only the in-frame ones, with some missing. This table holds about 120,000 clones, approximately 80% found once. Sequenced sample: peripheral blood. The receptors were gathered from a human donor in a cohort sampled during active COVID-19.

The rearrangement joins TRBV5-6 to TRBJ2-1; 7 bases are shared with TRBD2. CDR3 length: 14 residues. From germline, CDR1 is SGHDT and CDR2 YYEEEE. The V segment lost 4 bases and the J segment 2 bases; nucleotides outside the gene matches: 3. CDR3 in amino acids: CASSQAGPYNEQFF. Written as DNA, the CDR3 is TGTGCCAGCAGCCAAGCGGGGCCCTACAATGAGCAGTTCTTC.

The genes are TRBV1 and TRBJ1-2; the table calls TRBD1, which could not be checked here. TRBV1 is flagged as a pseudogene. The CDR3 spans 17 residues. As DNA, the CDR3 is TGCACCAGCAGCCAGGCCGGACAGGGGAAGTCGGACTATGGCTACACCTTC. This gives the protein CTSSQAGQGKSDYGYTF.

The chain joins TRBV29-1 to TRBJ2-7, with 7 bases fitting TRBD2. With 4 bases clipped from V and 3 bases from J, the junction kept 3 bases outside the gene matches. The CDR3 length is 12 residues. CDR1 SQVTM and CDR2 ANQGSEA come from the germline V gene. The CDR3: CSVARGVYEQYF. Here the CDR3 DNA reads TGCAGCGTTGCACGGGGGGTCTACGAGCAGTACTTC.

A single count supports this clone. The chain combines TRBV6-1 with TRBJ2-7, with D possibly matching TRBD1 (5 bases). The V gene's germline CDR1 is MNHNS and CDR2 SASEGT. Between the trimmed V and J ends, which lost 4 bases and 2 bases, there was a span of 24 bases. CDR3 length equals 18 residues. The CDR3 sequence is CASSAPFGAGVPPYEQYF. DNA of the CDR3: TGTGCCAGCAGTGCACCTTTTGGGGCAGGTGTCCCTCCCTACGAGCAGTACTTC.

The chain links TRBV14 to TRBJ1-2; TRBD1 matches at 9 bases. This CDR3 contains 13 residues. V shed 6 bases, J shed 9 bases, and the junction held 8 bases outside the gene matches. Germline V CDR1 and CDR2: SGHDN, FVKESK. CDR3 region: CASRSGTGNSYTF. Written as DNA, the CDR3 is TGTGCCAGCAGATCCGGGACAGGGAATAGCTACACCTTC.

The table lists this clone with a count of one. A junction end diverges from the germline sequence, so it may reflect a read error. CDR3: CASSPQPNKRGFF. The CDR3 nucleotides are TGTGCCAGCAGCCCTCAACCTAACAAGCGGGGGTTCTTC. The chain carries TRBV5-4 and TRBJ2-7, with TRBD2 matching 8 bases. Germline CDR1 SGHNT, CDR2 YYREEE (reference sequence). The CDR3 sequence is 13 residues long.

The CDR3 DNA reads TGTGCCAGCAGCCGCCAGGTCTACGAGCAGTACTTC. Its translation: CASSRQVYEQYF. The chain joins TRBV7-2 to TRBJ2-7, with D unresolved. The CDR3 is 12 residues long. Deletions cut 5 bases from V and 3 bases from J, with 8 bases between. Germline CDR1 and CDR2: SGHTA and FQGNSA.

The rearrangement joins TRBV28 to TRBJ2-5, with TRBD2 identical over 12 bases. The CDR3 has 15 amino acids. V shed 5 bases and J 5 bases; nucleotides not matched to a gene: 6. In germline, CDR1 is MDHEN, CDR2 SYDVKM. The CDR3 bases are TGTGCCAGCAGTCCCGGACTAGCGGGGACGGAGACCCAGTACTTC. This codes for CASSPGLAGTETQYF.